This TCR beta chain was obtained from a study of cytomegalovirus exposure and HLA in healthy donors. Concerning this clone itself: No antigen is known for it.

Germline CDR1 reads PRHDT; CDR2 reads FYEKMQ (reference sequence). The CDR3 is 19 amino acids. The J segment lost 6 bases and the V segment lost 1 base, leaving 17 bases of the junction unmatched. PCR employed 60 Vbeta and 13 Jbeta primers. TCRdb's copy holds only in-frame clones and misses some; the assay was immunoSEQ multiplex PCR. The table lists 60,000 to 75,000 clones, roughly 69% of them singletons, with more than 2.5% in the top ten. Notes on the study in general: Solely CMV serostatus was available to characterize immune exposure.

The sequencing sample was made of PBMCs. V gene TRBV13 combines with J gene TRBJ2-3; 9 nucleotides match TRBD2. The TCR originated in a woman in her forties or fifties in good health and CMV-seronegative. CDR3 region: CASSLVRIGGRADTDTQYF. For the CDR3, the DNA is TGTGCCAGCAGCTTAGTTAGAATTGGCGGGAGGGCCGATACGGATACGCAGTATTTT.